The T cell receptor (beta chain) under discussion was sequenced for a study of a mutant IDH1 vaccine in newly diagnosed glioma (dated by TCRdb to the early 2020s). The study in broad terms: Across visits V03 through V10, patients got a total of eight vaccinations, given in weeks 1, 3, 5, 7, 11, 15, 19 and 23. In the chemotherapy-containing groups, vaccination started alongside temozolomide cycles, whereas in patients who had radiotherapy alone it started 4-6 weeks after radiotherapy. Of the approximately 35 treated patients, 62.5% were male and roughly 40% were female, and a mean age of approximately 40 years was recorded. Before enrollment, patients had received standard therapy of radiotherapy alone, temozolomide alone, or radiochemotherapy with temozolomide; most received the combination. Peripheral blood was collected at six visits: V03 (baseline), V05, V07, V10, V12 and V13. Longitudinal TCRB deep sequencing was done for 25 to 30 treated patients, wherever samples were available for exploratory analyses.

Library preparation was by the immunoSEQ multiplex PCR assay. Rearranged TCR beta chain sequences were amplified with the hsTCRB Kit following the manufacturer's protocol. TCRB libraries were sequenced on an Illumina MiSeq. The source study handled its data this way. Demultiplexing, trimming and gene mapping were performed with the kit vendor's proprietary platform. The source is immuneACCESS, and TCRdb retained only in-frame sequences with V and J called. Part of the clones is not carried over; for the studies checked, unresolved V genes explain less than half of this, and the remainder is unexplained. D and trimming were read from the DNA, whereas the V and J calls and clone size are those reported in that table. Within this sample are 50,000 or so clones, with roughly nine tenths of them counted one time only. The biggest ten clones account for around 2.2% of the sample. Points the paper makes about the study in general: The authors noted that analyses of patient blood samples could not be reproduced because of sample limitations. Immune responses induced by the vaccine were seen in roughly 95% of patients across multiple MHC alleles. Availability determined which PBMC samples were chosen for TCRB deep sequencing. No apparent relationship was observed between pseudoprogression and alterations in the top peripheral T cell clonotypes detected by TCRB sequencing.

The sample's time point label is to be understood as: week 11, during vaccination. Each vaccine dose was 300 ug of a 20-mer mutant IDH1 peptide in Montanide, given subcutaneously with topical imiquimod. The donors had newly diagnosed IDH1-mutant astrocytomas of WHO grade 3 or 4 that showed loss of nuclear ATRX. The samples were drawn from NOA16, a multicentre, single-arm, open-label phase I trial in Germany that tested a mutant IDH1 peptide vaccine in humans for the first time. Genomic DNA for TCRB sequencing was extracted from EDTA blood using the DNeasy Blood and Tissue Kit. Of note for this clone: It lacks a known antigen. There are no base qualities to consult, and no much larger clone falls within one base.

The source material was PBMCs, sampled from a glioma patient whose treatment included an IDH1 peptide vaccine. The receptor was isolated from a man aged 50-59 years with glioma.

The CDR3 protein sequence reads: CSVETRDGGRALHF. The nucleotides are TGCAGCGTTGAGACCCGGGACGGGGGACGGGCCCTCCACTTT. The chain joins TRBV29-1 to TRBJ1-6; the D gene is perhaps TRBD1, from 5 matching bases. CDR1 and CDR2, per the germline V gene, are SQVTM and ANQGSEA. V loses 3 bases, J loses 14 bases, and the germline ends lie 20 bases apart. There are 14 amino acids in the CDR3, from cysteine to phenylalanine inclusive. Only CDR3 DNA is held: 42 bases, read in frame from base 1.